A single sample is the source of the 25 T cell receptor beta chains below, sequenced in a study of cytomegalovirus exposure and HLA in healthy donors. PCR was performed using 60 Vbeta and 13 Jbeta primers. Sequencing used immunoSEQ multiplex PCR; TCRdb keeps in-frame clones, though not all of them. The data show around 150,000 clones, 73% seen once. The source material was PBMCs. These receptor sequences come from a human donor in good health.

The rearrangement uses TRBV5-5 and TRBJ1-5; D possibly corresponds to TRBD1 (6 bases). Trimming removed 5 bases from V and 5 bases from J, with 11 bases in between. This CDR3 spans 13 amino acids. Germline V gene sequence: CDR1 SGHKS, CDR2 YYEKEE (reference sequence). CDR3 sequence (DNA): TGTGCCAGCAGTAGGACAGTCTATCAGCCCCAGCATTTT. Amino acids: CASSRTVYQPQHF.

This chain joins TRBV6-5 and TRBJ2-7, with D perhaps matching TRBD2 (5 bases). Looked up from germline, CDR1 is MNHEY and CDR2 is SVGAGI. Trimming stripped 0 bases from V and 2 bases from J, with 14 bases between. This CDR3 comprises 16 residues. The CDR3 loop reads CASSYSSRESTYEQYF. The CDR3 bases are TGTGCCAGCAGTTACTCGTCGAGGGAATCCACCTACGAGCAGTACTTC.

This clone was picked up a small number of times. The CDR3 reads CASKDRDIPNYGYTF. The CDR3 region has the DNA TGTGCCAGCAAAGATCGGGACATACCTAACTATGGCTACACCTTC. The chain is built from TRBV6-5 and TRBJ1-2, with a tentative D call TRBD1 (6 bases). Looked up from germline, CDR1 is MNHEY and CDR2 is SVGAGI. The CDR3 is 15 residues long. V was pared by 7 bases and J by 0 bases, with 15 bases between.

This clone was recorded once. The CDR3 coding sequence is TGTGCCAGCCAGGGACAGTGGGCCACAGATACGCAGTATTTT. Its translation is CASQGQWATDTQYF. The chain joins TRBV6-1 to TRBJ2-3; 7 bases are shared with TRBD1. Germline lookup yields CDR1 MNHNS and CDR2 SASEGT. The V gene end was trimmed by 8 bases and the J gene end by 2 bases; junction bases not matched to a gene: 7. The CDR3 sequence is 14 residues long.

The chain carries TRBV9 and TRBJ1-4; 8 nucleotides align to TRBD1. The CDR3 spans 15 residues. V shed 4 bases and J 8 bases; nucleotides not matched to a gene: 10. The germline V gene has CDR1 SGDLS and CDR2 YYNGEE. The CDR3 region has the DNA TGTGCCAGCAGCTCGGCACAGGGGGGACCAGAAAAACTGTTTTTT. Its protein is CASSSAQGGPEKLFF.

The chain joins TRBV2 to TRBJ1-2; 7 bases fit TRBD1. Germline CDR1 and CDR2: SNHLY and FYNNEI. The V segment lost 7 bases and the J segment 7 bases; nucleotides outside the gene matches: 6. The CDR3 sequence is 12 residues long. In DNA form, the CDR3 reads TGTGCCAGCATGGGACAGACCTTTGGCTACACCTTC. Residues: CASMGQTFGYTF.

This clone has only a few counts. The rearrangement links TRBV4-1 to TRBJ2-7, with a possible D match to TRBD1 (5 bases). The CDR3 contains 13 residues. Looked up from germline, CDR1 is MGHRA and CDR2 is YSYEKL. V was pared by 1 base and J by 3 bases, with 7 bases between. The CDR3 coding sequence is TGCGCCAGCAGCCAAGGACAGATCTACGAGCAGTACTTC. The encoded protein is CASSQGQIYEQYF.

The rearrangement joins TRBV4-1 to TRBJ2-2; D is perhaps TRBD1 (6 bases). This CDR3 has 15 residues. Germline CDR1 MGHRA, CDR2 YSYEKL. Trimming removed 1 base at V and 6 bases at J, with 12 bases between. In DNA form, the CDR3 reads TGCGCCAGCAGCCAAGGCCAGGGGCCCGCCGGGGAGCTGTTTTTT. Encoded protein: CASSQGQGPAGELFF.

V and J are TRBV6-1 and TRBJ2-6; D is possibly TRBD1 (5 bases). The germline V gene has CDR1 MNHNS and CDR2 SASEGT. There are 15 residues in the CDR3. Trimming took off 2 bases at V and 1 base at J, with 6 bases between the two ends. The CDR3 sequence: CASSESGSGANVLTF. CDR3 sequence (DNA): TGTGCCAGCAGTGAATCAGGGTCTGGGGCCAACGTCCTGACTTTC.

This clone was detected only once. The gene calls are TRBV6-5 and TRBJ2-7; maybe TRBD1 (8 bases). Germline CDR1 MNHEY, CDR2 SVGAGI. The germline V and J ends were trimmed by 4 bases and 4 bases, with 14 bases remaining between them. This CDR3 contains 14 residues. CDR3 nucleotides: TGTGCCAGCAGTTTAGGACAGGGAGGGTACGAGCAGTACTTC. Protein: CASSLGQGGYEQYF.

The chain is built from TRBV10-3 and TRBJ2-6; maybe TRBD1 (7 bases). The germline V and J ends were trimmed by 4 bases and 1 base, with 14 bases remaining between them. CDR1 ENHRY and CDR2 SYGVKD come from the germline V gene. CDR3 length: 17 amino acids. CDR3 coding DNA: TGTGCCATCAGTGCTACAGGGGAGGAATCTGGGGCCAACGTCCTGACTTTC. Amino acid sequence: CAISATGEESGANVLTF.

The CDR3 spells CASSWRPGRRGPQHF. CDR3 coding DNA: TGTGCCAGCAGCTGGAGGCCCGGCCGCAGAGGGCCCCAGCATTTT. The chain links TRBV5-8 to TRBJ1-5; D is ambiguous. The CDR3 loop spans 15 amino acids. The germline V gene encodes CDR1 SGHTS and CDR2 YDEGEE. The V end lost 3 bases, the J end lost 9 bases, and 19 bases lay between the germline ends.

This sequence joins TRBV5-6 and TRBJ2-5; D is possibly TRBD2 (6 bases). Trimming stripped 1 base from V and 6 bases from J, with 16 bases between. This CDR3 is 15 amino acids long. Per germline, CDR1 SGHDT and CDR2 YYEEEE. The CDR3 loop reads CASSLLQTGVKTQYF. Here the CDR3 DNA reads TGTGCCAGCAGCTTGTTGCAGACGGGGGTGAAGACCCAGTACTTC.

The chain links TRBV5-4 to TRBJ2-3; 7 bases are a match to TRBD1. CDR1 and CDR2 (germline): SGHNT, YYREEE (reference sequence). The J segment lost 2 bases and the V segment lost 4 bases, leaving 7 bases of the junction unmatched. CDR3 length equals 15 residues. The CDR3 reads CASSTTGVATDTQYF. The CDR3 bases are TGTGCCAGCAGCACCACAGGGGTTGCCACAGATACGCAGTATTTT.

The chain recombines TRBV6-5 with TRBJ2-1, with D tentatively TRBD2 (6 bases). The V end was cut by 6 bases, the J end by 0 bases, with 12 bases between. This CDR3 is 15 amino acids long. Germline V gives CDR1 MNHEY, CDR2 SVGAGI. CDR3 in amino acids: CASSPRTISYNEQFF. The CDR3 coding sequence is TGTGCCAGCAGCCCTCGGACTATCTCCTACAATGAGCAGTTCTTC.

As DNA, the CDR3 is TGTGCCAGCAGCGCAGGGACATTGAACACTGAAGCTTTCTTT. This sequence encodes CASSAGTLNTEAFF. The chain joins TRBV9 to TRBJ1-1; D may be TRBD1 (6 bases). The CDR3 extends over 14 amino acids. CDR1 is SGDLS, CDR2 YYNGEE, per germline. V was cut by 3 bases and J by 0 bases, with 9 bases left in between.

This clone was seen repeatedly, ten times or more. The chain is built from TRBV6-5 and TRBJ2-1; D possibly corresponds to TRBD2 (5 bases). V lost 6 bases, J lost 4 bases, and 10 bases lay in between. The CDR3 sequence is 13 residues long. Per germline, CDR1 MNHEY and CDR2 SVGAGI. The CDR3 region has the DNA TGTGCCAGCAGCAAACAGCGGTACAATGAGCAGTTCTTC. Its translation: CASSKQRYNEQFF.

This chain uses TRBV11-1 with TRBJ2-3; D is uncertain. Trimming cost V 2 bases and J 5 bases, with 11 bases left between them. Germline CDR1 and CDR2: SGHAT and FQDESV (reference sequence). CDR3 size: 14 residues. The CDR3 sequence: CASSLSFRLDTQYF. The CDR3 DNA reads TGTGCCAGCAGCTTAAGTTTTCGGTTAGATACGCAGTATTTT.

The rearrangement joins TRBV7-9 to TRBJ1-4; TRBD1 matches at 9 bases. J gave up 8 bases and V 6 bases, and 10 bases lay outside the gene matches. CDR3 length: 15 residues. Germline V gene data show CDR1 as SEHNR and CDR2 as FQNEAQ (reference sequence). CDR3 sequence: CASRTTTGGNEKLFF. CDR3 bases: TGTGCCAGCAGAACCACAACAGGGGGCAACGAAAAACTGTTTTTT.

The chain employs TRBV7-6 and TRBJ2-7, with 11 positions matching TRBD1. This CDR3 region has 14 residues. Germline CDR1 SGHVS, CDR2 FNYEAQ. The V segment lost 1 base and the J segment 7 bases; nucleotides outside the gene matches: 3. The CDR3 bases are TGTGCCAGCAGCTTAGGGGACAGGGGGGGGGAGCAGTACTTC. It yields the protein CASSLGDRGGEQYF.

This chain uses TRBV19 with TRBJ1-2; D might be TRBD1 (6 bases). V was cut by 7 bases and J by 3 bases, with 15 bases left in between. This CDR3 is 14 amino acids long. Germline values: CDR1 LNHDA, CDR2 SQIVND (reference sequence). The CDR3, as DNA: TGTGCCAGTATCAAACAGGGATTTGACTATGGCTACACCTTC. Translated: CASIKQGFDYGYTF.

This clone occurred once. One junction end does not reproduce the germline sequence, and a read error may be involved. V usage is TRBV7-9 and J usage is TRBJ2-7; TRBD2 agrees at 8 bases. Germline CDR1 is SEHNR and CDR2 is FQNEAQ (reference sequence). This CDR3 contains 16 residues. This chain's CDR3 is CSSSFVGGRSSYEQYF. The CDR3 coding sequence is TGTTCCAGCAGCTTTGTCGGCGGGAGGAGCTCCTACGAGCAGTACTTC.

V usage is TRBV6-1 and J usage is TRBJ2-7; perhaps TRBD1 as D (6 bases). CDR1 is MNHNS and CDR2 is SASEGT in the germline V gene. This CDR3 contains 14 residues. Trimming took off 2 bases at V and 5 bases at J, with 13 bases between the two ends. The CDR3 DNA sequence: TGTGCCAGCAGTGAACGGGACAAGGTAGACGAGCAGTACTTC. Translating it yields CASSERDKVDEQYF.

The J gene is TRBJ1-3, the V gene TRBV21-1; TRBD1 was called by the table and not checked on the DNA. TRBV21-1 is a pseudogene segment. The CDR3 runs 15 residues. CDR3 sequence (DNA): TGTGCCAGCAGCAGTCCCAGATACGCTGGAAACACCATATATTTT. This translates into CASSSPRYAGNTIYF.

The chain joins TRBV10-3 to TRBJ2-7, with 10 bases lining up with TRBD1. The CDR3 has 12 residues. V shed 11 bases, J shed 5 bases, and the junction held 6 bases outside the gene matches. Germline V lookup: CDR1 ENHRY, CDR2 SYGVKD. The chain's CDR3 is CASGQGFHEQYF. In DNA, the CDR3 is TGTGCCTCGGGACAGGGGTTCCACGAGCAGTACTTC.